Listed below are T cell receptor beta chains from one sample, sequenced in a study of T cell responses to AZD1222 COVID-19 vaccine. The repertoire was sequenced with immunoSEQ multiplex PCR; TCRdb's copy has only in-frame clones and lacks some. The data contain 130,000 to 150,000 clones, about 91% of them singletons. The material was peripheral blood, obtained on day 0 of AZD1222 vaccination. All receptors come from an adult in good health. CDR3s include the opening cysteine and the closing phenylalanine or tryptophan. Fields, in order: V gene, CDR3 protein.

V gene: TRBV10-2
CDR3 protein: CASSVPSGNYNEQFF

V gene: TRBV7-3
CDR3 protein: CASSLPGGYNEQFF

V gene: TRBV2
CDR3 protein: CAVGQTNTGELFF

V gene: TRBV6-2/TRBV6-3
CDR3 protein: CASSYRQGRGRTEAFF

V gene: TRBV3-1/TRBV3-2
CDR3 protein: CASSRASRADREAFF

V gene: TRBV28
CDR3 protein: CASSPPGAGPEKLFF

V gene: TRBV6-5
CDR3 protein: CASSLDGGELFF

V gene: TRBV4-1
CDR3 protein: CASSQDIGVDTQYF

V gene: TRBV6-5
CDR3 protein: CASQRGPGNEQFF

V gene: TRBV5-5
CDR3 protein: CASSPDPFYEQYF

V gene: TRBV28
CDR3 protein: CASSRVGSYNSPLHF

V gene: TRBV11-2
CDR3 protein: CASSLDRTAYEQYF

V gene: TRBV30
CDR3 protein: CAWSGKGPGNTIYF

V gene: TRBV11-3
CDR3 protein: CASSPGTGAGGTQYF

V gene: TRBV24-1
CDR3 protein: CATSDPGGYGYTF

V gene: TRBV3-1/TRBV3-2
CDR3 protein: CASSQEWAVGEKLFF

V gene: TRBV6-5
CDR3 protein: CASSLAGLRDEQFF

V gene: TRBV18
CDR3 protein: CASSPTGLANQPQHF

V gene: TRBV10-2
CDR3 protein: CASSITGLAGGTDTQYF

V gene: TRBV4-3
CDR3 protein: CASSQVTSGGFLHYRTDTQYF

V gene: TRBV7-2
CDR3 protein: CASSFDRGAEAFF

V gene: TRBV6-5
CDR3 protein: CASSNRGVYNEQFF